This passage covers 4 T cell receptor beta chains from one sample sequenced in a study of blood T cell repertoires in COVID-19. TCRdb keeps only in-frame clones here, not all; method: immunoSEQ multiplex PCR. The data contain about 98,000 clones, 70% to 80% of them singletons. Input material: peripheral blood. These receptors were obtained from a man in his 60s with active or convalescent COVID-19.

V usage is TRBV6-5 and J usage is TRBJ1-5; D unclear. The CDR3 runs 15 residues. Trimming stripped 9 bases from V and 0 bases from J, with 15 bases between. Germline lookup yields CDR1 MNHEY and CDR2 SVGAGI. The DNA for the CDR3 is TGTGCCAGTAGGGAGGACGGACTTAGCAATCAGCCCCAGCATTTT. It yields the protein CASREDGLSNQPQHF.

The rearrangement uses TRBV7-9 and TRBJ1-4; 11 bases are a match to TRBD1. The V gene end was trimmed by 3 bases and the J gene end by 7 bases; junction bases not matched to a gene: 7. The CDR3 runs 16 residues. The V gene's germline CDR1 is SEHNR and CDR2 FQNEAQ (reference sequence). CDR3 protein: CASSLDPGQGGEKLFF. DNA for the CDR3: TGTGCCAGCAGCTTGGACCCGGGACAGGGGGGTGAAAAACTGTTTTTT.

The J gene is TRBJ1-6, the V gene TRBV5-1; no clear D gene. The CDR3 contains 15 residues. CDR1 SGHRS and CDR2 YFSETQ come from the germline V gene. Trimming left V 1 base short and J 7 bases short, with 12 bases between. This CDR3 reads CASSLLPGGNSPLHF. CDR3 nucleotide sequence: TGCGCCAGCAGCTTGTTGCCAGGTGGAAATTCACCCCTCCACTTT.

The chain recombines TRBV7-2 with TRBJ1-3; D uncertain. With 4 bases removed from V and 2 bases from J, the gap between germline ends came to 9 bases. CDR1 and CDR2 (germline): SGHTA, FQGNSA. This CDR3 contains 14 residues. Here the CDR3 reads CASSSTSAGNTIYF. CDR3 coding DNA: TGTGCCAGCAGCTCCACCAGTGCTGGAAACACCATATATTTT.